This T cell receptor beta chain appears in the sequencing data of a study of T cells after yellow fever vaccination. Study context: Researchers used SMART-Seq v4 Ultra Low Input to prepare fractions that had low cell numbers. Study outcomes and limitations: Sorted repertoires could include abundant contaminating clonotypes from bulk cells. Some clonotypes, a small share, were shared between CD4 and CD8 compartments. At 95% to 96% for CD4 and roughly 87% for CD8, most primary-vaccination clones showed up again after the booster.

From germline, CDR1 is MNHEY and CDR2 SVGAGI. The CDR3 consists of 13 residues. Between the trimmed V and J ends, which lost 2 bases and 2 bases, there was a span of 7 bases. TCRdb reprocessed the 5' RACE reads with MiXCR, giving one entry per CDR3 protein. The table records some 400,000 distinct CDR3 sequences, around 19% of them present only once. As regards this clonotype: Its target is not known.

Sequences were derived from PBMCs, sampled before the yellow fever booster vaccination. This receptor was taken from a man aged 18 to 29 who received the YFV17D yellow fever vaccine. The chain employs TRBV6-5 and TRBJ2-7; the D gene is possibly TRBD2 (5 bases). The CDR3 loop reads CASSYRDPYEQYF. The CDR3 DNA is TGTGCCAGCAGTTACCGGGATCCCTACGAGCAGTACTTC.